Listed here is a single TCR beta chain. Its matching antigen is unknown. This CDR3 region has 11 residues. In germline, CDR1 is MNHEY, CDR2 SVGAGI. The sample comes from a study of radiation and T cells in renal cell carcinoma. Findings and limits, study-wide: In blood, top tumor clones expanded by 2 weeks, shrinking by 4.

Assay used: immunoSEQ multiplex PCR; TCRdb lists only in-frame clones, some missing. The table has roughly 160,000 clones, less than 90% seen once. Described time point: blood 4 weeks post-SBRT, at nephrectomy. Treatment of the sample: 15 Gy SBRT to primary tumor, nephrectomy 4 weeks later. Radiation-treated patients gave blood at baseline, week 2 and week 4. The chain uses TRBV6-5 and TRBJ1-2; TRBD1 matches at 9 bases. The sequence was collected from a woman between 45 and 60 years old with renal cell carcinoma. The sequenced sample was blood, obtained from a patient whose treatment included radiotherapy and nephrectomy. The CDR3 nucleotides are TGTGGGACAGGGGAAAACTATGGCTACACCTTC. Protein sequence: CGTGENYGYTF.